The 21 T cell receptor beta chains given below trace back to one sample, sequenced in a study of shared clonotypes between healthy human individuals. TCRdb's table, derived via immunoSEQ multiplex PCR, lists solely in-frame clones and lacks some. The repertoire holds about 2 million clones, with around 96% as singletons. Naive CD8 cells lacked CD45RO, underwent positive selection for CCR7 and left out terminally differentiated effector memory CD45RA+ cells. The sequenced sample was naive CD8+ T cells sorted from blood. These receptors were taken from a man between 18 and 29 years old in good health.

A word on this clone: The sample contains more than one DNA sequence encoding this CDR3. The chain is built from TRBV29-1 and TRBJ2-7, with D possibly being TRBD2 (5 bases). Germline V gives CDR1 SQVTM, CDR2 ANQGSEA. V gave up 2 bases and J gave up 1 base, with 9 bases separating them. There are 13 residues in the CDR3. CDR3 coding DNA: TGCAGCGTTGAAACGGGATCTTCCTACGAGCAGTACTTC. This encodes CSVETGSSYEQYF.

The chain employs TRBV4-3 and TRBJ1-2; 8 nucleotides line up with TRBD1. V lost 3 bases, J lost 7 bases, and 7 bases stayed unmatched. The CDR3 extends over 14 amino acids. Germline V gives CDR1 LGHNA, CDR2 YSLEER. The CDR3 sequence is CASSQYRGTVGYTF. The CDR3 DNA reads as TGCGCCAGCAGCCAGTACAGGGGGACAGTTGGCTACACCTTC.

The CDR3 region has the DNA TGCGCCAGCAGCCAAGGGGTGGCGGGCCTCTCCTACGAGCAGTACTTC. This encodes CASSQGVAGLSYEQYF. V gene TRBV4-1 combines with J gene TRBJ2-7, with TRBD2 as a possible D gene (5 bases). Trimming pared 1 base from V and 0 bases from J, leaving 13 bases between. The CDR3 spans 16 residues. Germline V gene sequence: CDR1 MGHRA, CDR2 YSYEKL.

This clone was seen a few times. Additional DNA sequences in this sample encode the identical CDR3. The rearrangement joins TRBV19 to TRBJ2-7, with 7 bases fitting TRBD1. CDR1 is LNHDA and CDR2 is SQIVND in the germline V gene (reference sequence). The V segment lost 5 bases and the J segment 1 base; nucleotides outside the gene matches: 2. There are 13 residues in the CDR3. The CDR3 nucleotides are TGTGCCAGTAGTTCGGGACAGTCCTACGAGCAGTACTTC. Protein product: CASSSGQSYEQYF.

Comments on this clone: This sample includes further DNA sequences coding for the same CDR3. The CDR3 spells CASSEVGRAGNQPQHF. The CDR3 DNA sequence: TGTGCCAGCAGTGAAGTAGGGAGGGCCGGCAATCAGCCCCAGCATTTT. V usage is TRBV2 and J usage is TRBJ1-5; D call uncertain. The CDR3 contains 16 residues. Trimming pared 1 base from V and 2 bases from J, leaving 12 bases between. Germline V gene lookup returns CDR1 SNHLY and CDR2 FYNNEI. Variable domain in full (rest from reference TRBV2 and TRBJ1-5): EPEVTQTPSHQVTQMGQEVILRCVPISNHLYFYWYRQILGQKVEFLVSFYNNEISEKSEIFDDQFSVERPDGSNFTLKIRSTKLEDSAMYFCASSEVGRAGNQPQHFGDGTRLSIL.

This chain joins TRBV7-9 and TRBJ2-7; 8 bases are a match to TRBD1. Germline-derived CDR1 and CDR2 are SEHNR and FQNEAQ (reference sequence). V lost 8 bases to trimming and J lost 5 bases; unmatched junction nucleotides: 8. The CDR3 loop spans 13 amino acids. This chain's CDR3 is CASGSRGPDEQYF. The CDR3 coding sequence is TGTGCCAGCGGATCCAGGGGGCCGGACGAGCAGTACTTC.

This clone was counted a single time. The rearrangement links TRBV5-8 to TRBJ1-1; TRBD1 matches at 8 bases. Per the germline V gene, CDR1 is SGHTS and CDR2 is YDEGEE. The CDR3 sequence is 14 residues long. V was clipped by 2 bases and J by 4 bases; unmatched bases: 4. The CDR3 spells CASSFLTGGTEAFF. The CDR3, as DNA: TGTGCCAGCAGCTTTTTAACAGGGGGCACTGAAGCTTTCTTT.

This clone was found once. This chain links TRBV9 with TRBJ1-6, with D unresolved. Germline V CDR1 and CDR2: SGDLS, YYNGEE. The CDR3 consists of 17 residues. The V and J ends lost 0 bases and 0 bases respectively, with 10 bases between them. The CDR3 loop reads CASSVEKIPSYNSPLHF. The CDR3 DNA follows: TGTGCCAGCAGCGTAGAAAAGATACCCTCCTATAATTCACCCCTCCACTTT.

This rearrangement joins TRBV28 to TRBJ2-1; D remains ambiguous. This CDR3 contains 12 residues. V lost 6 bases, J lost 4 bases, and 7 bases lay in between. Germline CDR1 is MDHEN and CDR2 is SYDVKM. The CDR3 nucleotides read TGTGCCAGCAGCGTAATATACAATGAGCAGTTCTTC. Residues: CASSVIYNEQFF.

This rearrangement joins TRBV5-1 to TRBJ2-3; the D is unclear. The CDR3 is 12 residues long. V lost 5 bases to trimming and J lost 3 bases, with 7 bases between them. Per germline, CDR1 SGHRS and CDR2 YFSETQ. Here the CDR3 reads CASSEVTDTQYF. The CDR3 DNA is TGCGCCAGCAGTGAGGTTACAGATACGCAGTATTTT. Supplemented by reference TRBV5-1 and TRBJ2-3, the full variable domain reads KAGVTQTPRYLIKTRGQQVTLSCSPISGHRSVSWYQQTPGQGLQFLFEYFSETQRNKGNFPGRFSGRQFSNSRSEMNVSTLELGDSALYLCASSEVTDTQYFGPGTRLTVL.

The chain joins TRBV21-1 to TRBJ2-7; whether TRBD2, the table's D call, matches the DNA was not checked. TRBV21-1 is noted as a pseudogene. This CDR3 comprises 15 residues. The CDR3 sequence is CASGVRDSSLYEQYF. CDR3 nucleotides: TGTGCCAGCGGAGTTAGGGACTCTTCCCTATACGAGCAGTACTTC.

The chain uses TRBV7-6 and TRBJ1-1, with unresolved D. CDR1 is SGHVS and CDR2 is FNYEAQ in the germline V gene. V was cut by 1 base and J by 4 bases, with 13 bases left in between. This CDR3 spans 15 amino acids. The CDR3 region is CASSLVSEGATEAFF. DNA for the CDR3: TGTGCCAGCAGCTTAGTCTCGGAGGGCGCCACTGAAGCTTTCTTT.

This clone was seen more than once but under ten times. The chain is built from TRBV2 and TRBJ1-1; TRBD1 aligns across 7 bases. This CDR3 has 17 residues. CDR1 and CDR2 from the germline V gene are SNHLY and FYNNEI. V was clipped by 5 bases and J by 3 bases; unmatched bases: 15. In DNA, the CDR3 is TGTGCCAGCAGTCACACATCAGGGGGAAGATCGGACACTGAAGCTTTCTTT. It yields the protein CASSHTSGGRSDTEAFF.

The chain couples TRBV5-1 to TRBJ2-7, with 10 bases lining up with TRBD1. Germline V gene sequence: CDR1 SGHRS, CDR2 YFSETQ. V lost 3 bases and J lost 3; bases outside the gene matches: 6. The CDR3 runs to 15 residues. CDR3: CASSSGQGTFYEQYF. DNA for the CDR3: TGCGCCAGCAGCTCGGGACAGGGGACATTCTACGAGCAGTACTTC.

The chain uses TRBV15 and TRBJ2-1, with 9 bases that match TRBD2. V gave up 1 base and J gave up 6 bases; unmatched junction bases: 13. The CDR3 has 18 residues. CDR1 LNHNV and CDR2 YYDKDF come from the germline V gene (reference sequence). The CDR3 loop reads CATSRASLTGLASNEQFF. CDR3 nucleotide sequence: TGTGCCACCAGCAGAGCCTCTCTAACGGGACTAGCAAGCAATGAGCAGTTCTTC.

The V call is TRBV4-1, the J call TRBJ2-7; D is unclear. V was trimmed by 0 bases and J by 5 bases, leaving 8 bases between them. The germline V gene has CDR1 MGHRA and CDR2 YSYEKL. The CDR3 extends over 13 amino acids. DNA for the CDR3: TGCGCCAGCAGCCAAGAGCGTCGCCACGAGCAGTACTTC. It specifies CASSQERRHEQYF.

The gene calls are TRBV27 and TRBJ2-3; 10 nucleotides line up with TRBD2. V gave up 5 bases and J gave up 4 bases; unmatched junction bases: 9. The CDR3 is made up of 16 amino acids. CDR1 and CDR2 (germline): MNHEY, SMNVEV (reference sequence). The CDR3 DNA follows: TGTGCCAGCAGTCGTCGAGAGCGGGAGGGCCCAGATACGCAGTATTTT. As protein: CASSRREREGPDTQYF.

The CDR3 is CASSHPGQGPPEVGYTF. The CDR3 DNA is TGCGCCAGCAGTCACCCAGGACAGGGGCCGCCCGAGGTCGGCTACACCTTC. The chain carries TRBV23-1 and TRBJ1-2; 9 bases agree with TRBD1. TRBV23-1 is recorded as an ORF, its role being uncertain. CDR3 size: 17 residues. Trimming at V came to 3 bases and at J to 8 bases, leaving 16 bases not matched to a gene.

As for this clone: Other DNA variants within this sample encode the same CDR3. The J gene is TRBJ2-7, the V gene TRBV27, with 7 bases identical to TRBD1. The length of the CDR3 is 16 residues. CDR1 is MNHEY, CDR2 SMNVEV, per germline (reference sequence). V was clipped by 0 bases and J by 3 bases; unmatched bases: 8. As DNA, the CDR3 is TGTGCCAGCAGTTTATCCCCAACAGGGGTCGGCTACGAGCAGTACTTC. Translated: CASSLSPTGVGYEQYF.

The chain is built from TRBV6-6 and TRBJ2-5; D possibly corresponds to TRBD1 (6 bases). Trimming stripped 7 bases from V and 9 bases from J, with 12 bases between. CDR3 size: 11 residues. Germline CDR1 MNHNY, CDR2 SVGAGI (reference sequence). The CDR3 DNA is TGTGCCAGCATGGGGGCAGTTGCCCAGTACTTC. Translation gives CASMGAVAQYF.

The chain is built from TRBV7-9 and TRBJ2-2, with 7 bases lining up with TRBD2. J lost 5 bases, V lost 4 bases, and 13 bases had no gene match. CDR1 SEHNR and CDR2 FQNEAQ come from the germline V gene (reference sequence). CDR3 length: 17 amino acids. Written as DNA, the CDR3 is TGTGCCAGCAGCTCTCATCGGGCCGGGGACTATACCGGGGAGCTGTTTTTT. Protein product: CASSSHRAGDYTGELFF. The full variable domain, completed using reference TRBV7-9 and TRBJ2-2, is DTGVSQNPRHKITKRGQNVTFRCDPISEHNRLYWYRQTLGQGPEFLTYFQNEAQLEKSRLLSDRFSAERPKGSFSTLEIQRTEQGDSAMYLCASSSHRAGDYTGELFFGEGSRLTVL.